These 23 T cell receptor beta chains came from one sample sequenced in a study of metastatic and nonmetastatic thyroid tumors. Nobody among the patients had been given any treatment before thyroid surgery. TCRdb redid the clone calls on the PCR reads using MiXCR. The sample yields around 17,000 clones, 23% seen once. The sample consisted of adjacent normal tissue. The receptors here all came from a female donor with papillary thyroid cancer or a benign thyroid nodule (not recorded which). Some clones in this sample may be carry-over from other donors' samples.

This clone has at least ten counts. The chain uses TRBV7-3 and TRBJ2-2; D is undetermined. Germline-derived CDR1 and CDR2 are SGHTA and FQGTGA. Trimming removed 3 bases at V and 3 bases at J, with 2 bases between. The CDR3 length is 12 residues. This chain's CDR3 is CASSFYTGELFF. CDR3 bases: TGTGCCAGCAGCTTCTACACCGGGGAGCTGTTTTTT.

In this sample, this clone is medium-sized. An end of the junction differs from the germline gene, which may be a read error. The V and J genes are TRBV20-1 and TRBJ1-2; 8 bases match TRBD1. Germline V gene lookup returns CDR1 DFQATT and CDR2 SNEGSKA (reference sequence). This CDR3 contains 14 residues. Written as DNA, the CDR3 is TGCAGTGCTCGAGACAGGGGCTTGCACTATGGCTACACCTTC. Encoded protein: CSARDRGLHYGYTF.

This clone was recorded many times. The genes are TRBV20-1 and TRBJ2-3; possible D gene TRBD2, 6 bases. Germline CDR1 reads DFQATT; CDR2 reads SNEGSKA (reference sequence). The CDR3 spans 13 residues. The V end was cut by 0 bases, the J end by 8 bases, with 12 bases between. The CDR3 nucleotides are TGCAGTGCTAGAGATCGGGCGGGGACTACGCAGTATTTT. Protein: CSARDRAGTTQYF.

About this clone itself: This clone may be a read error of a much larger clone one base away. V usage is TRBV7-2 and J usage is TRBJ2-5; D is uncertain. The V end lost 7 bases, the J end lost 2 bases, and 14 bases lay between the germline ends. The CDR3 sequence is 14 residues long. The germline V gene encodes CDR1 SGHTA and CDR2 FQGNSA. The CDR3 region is CASIPDMGQETQYF. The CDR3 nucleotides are TGTGCCAGCATCCCAGACATGGGTCAAGAGACCCAGTACTTC.

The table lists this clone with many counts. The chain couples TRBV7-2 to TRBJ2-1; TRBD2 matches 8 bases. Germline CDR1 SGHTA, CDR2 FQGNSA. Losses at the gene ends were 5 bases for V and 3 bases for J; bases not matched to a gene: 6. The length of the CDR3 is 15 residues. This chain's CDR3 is CASSASGSVYNEQFF. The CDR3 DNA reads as TGTGCCAGCAGCGCCAGCGGGAGTGTCTACAATGAGCAGTTCTTC. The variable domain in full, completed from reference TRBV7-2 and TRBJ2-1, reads GAGVSQSPSNKVTEKGKDVELRCDPISGHTALYWYRQSLGQGLEFLIYFQGNSAPDKSGLPSDRFSAERTGGSVSTLTIQRTQQEDSAVYLCASSASGSVYNEQFFGPGTRLTVL.

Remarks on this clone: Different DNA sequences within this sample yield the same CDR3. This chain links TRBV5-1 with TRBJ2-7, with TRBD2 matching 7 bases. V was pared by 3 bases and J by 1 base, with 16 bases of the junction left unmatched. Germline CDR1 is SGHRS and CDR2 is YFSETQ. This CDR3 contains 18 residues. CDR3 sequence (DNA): TGCGCCAGCAGCTCATATGGCGGCAGGGCCGGGAGGTCCTACGAGCAGTACTTC. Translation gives CASSSYGGRAGRSYEQYF.

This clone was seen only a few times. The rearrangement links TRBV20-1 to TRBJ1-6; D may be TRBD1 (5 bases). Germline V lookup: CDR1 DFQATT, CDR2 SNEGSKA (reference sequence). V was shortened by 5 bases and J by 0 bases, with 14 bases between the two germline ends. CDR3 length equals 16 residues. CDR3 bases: TGCAGTGCTGCCATCGGGGCCCGCTCCTATAATTCACCCCTCCACTTT. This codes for CSAAIGARSYNSPLHF.

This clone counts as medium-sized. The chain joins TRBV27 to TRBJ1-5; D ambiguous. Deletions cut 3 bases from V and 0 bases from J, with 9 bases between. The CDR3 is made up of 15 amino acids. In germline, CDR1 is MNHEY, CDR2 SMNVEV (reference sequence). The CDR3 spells CASSFRGFSNQPQHF. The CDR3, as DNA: TGTGCCAGCAGTTTCCGCGGGTTTAGCAATCAGCCCCAGCATTTT.

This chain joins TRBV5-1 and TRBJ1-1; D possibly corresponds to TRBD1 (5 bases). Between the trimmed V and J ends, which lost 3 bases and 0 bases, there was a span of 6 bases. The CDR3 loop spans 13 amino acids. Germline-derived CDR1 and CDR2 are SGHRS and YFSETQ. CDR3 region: CASSSQVNTEAFF. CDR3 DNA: TGCGCCAGCAGCTCACAGGTGAACACTGAAGCTTTCTTT.

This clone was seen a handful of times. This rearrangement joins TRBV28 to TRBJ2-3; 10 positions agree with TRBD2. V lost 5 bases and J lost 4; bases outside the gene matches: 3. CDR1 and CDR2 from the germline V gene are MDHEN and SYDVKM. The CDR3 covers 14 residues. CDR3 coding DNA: TGTGCCAGCAGTGAGGGGACTAGCGCAGATACGCAGTATTTT. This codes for CASSEGTSADTQYF.

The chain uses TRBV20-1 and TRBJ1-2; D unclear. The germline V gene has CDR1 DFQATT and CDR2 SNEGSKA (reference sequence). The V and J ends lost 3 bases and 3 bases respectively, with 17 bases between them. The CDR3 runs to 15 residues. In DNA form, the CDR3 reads TGCAGTGCTAGTAGGACGGGGAGCAGTGACTATGGCTACACCTTC. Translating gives CSASRTGSSDYGYTF.

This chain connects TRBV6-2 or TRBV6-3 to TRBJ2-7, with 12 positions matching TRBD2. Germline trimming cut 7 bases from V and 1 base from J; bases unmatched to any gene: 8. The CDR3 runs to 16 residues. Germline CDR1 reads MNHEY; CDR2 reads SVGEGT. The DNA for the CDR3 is TGTGCCAGCAATCCCCGACTAGCGGGAGTATCCTACGAGCAGTACTTC. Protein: CASNPRLAGVSYEQYF.

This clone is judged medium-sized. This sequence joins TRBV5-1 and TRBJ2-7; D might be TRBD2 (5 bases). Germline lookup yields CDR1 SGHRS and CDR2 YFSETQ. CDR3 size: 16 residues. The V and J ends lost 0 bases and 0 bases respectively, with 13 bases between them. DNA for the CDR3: TGCGCCAGCAGCTTGGCCGGTACGGGATCCTCCTACGAGCAGTACTTC. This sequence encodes CASSLAGTGSSYEQYF.

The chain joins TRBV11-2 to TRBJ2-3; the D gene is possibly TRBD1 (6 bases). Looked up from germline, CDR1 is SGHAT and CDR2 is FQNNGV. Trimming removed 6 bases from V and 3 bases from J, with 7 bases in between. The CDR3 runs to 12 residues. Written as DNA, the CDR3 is TGTGCCAGCAGACAGGGAACAGATACGCAGTATTTT. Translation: CASRQGTDTQYF.

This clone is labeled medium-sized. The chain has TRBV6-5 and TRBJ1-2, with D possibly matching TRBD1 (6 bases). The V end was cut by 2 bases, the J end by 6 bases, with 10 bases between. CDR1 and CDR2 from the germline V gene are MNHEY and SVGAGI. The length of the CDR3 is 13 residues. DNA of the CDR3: TGTGCCAGCAGTTACCGGGCAGGGGATGGCTACACCTTC. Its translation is CASSYRAGDGYTF.

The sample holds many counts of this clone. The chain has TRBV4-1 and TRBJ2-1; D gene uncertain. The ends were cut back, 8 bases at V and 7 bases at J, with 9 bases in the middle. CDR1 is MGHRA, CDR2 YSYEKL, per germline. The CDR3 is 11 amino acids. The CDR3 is CASASRNEQFF. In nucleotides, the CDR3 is TGCGCCAGCGCAAGTCGGAATGAGCAGTTCTTC.

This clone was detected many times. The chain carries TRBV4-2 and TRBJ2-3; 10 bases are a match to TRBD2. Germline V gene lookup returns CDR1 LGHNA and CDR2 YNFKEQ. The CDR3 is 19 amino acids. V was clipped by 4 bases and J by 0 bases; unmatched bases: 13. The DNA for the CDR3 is TGTGCCAGCAGCCCTCAAGCGGGAGGGCCGGGTCTAAGCACAGATACGCAGTATTTT. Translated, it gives CASSPQAGGPGLSTDTQYF.

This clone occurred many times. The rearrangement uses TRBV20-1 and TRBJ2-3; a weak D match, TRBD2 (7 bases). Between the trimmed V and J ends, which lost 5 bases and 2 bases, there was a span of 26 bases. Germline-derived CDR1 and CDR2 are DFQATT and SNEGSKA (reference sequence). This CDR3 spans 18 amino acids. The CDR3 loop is CSAEGGAVSYRPTDTQYF. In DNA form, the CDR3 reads TGCAGTGCTGAAGGGGGGGCGGTTAGTTATCGGCCCACAGATACGCAGTATTTT.

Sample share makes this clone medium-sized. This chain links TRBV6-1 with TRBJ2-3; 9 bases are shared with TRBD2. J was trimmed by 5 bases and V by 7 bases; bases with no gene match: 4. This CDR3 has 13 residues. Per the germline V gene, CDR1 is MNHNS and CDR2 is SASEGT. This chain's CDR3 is CASKGLAVDTQYF. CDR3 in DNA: TGTGCCAGCAAGGGACTAGCTGTAGATACGCAGTATTTT.

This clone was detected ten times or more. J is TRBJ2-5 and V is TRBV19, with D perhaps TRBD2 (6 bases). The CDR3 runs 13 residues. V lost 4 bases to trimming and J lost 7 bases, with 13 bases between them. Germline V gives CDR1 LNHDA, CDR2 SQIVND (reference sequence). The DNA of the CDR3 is TGTGCCAGTAGTACCGGGACTTCGGGGACCCAGTACTTC. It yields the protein CASSTGTSGTQYF.

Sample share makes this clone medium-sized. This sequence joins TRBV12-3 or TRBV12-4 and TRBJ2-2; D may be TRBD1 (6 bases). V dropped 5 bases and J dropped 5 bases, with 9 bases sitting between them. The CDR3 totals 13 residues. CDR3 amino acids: CASSTGQTGELFF. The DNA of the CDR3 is TGTGCCAGCAGTACGGGACAAACCGGGGAGCTGTTTTTT.

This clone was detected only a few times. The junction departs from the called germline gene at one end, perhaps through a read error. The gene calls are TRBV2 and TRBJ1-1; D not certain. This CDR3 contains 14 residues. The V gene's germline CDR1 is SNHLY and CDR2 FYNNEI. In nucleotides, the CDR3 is TGTGCCAGCACCGAGAGGGAATTGAACACTGAAGCTTCCTTT. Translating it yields CASTERELNTEASF. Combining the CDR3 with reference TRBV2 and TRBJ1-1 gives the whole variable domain EPEVTQTPSHQVTQMGQEVILRCVPISNHLYFYWYRQILGQKVEFLVSFYNNEISEKSEIFDDQFSVERPDGSNFTLKIRSTKLEDSAMYFCASTERELNTEASFGQGTRLTVV.

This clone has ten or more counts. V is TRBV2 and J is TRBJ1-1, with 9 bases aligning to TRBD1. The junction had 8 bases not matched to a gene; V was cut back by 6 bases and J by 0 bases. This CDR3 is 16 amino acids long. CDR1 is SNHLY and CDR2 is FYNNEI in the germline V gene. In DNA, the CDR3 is TGTGCCAGCAGAGACGGGACAGGGCCCATGAACACTGAAGCTTTCTTT. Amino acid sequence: CASRDGTGPMNTEAFF.